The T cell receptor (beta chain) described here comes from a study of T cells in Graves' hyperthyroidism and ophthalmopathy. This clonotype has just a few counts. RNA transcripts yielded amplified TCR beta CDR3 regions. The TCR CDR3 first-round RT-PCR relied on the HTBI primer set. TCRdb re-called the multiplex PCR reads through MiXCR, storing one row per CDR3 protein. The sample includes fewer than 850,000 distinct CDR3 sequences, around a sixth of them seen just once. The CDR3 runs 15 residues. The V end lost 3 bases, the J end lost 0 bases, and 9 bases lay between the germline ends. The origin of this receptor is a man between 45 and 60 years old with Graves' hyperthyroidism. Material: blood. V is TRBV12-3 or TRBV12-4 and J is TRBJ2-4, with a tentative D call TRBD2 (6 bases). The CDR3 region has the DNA TGTGCCAGCAGTTTTCGCGGGACAGCCAAAAACATTCAGTACTTC. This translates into CASSFRGTAKNIQYF.